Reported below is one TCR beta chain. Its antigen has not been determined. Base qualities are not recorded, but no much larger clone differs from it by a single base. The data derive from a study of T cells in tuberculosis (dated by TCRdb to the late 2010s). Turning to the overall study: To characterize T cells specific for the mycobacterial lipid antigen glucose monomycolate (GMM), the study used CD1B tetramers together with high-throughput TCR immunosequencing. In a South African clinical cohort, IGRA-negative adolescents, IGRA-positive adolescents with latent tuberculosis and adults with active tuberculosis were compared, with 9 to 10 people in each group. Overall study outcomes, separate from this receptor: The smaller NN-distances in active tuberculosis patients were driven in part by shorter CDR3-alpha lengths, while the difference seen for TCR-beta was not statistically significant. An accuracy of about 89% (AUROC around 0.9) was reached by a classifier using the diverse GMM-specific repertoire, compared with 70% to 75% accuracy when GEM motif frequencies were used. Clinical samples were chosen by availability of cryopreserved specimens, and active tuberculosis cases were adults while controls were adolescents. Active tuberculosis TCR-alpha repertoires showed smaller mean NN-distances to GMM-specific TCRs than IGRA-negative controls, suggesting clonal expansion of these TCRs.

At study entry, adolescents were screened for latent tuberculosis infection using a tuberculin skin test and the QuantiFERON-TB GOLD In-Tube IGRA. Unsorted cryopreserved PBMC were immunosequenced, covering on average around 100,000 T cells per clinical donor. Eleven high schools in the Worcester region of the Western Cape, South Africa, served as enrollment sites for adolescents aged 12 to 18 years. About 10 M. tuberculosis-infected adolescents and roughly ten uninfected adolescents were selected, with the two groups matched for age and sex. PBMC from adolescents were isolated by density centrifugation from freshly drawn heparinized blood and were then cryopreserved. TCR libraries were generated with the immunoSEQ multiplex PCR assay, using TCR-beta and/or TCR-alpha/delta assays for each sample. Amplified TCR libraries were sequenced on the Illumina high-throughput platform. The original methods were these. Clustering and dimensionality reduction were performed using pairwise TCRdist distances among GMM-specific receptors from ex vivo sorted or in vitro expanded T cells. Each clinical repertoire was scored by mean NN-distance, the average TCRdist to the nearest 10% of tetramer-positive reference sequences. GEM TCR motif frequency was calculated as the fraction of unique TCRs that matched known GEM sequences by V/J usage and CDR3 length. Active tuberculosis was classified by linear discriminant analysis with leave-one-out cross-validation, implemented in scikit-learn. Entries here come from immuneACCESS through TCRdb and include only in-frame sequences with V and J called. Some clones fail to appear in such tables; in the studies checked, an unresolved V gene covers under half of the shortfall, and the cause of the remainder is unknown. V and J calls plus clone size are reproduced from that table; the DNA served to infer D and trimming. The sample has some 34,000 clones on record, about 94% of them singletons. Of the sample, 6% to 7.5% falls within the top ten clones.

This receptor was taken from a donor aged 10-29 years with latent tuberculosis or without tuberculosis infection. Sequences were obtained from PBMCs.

Here the CDR3 is given as CASSHPGNGYTF. At the DNA level, the sequence is TGTGCCAGCAGTCACCCGGGAAATGGCTACACCTTC. The rearrangement joined TRBV6-5 to TRBJ1-2; the D gene assignment is ambiguous. Spanning cysteine to phenylalanine, the CDR3 consists of 12 amino acids. The read is trimmed to its CDR3 DNA, 36 bases read in frame from base 1. CDR1 MNHEY and CDR2 SVGAGI are derived from the germline V gene. Deletion took 5 bases off V and 6 bases off J, with a span of 10 bases between the germline ends.